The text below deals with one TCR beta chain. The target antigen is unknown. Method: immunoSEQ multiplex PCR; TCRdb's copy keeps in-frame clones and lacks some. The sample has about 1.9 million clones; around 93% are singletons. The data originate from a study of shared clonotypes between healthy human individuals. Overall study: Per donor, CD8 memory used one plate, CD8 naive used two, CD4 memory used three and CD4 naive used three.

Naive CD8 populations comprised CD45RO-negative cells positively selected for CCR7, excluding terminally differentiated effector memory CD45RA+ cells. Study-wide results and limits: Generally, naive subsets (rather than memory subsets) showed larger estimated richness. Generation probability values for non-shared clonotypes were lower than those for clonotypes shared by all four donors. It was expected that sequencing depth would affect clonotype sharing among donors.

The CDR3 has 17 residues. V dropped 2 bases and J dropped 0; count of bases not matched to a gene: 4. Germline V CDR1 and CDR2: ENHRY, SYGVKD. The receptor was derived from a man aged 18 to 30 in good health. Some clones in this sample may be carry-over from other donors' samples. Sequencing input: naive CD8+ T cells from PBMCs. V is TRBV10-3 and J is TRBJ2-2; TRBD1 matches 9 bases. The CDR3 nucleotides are TGTGCCATCAGTGAGGGGACAGGGTCGTCGAACACCGGGGAGCTGTTTTTT. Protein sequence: CAISEGTGSSNTGELFF.